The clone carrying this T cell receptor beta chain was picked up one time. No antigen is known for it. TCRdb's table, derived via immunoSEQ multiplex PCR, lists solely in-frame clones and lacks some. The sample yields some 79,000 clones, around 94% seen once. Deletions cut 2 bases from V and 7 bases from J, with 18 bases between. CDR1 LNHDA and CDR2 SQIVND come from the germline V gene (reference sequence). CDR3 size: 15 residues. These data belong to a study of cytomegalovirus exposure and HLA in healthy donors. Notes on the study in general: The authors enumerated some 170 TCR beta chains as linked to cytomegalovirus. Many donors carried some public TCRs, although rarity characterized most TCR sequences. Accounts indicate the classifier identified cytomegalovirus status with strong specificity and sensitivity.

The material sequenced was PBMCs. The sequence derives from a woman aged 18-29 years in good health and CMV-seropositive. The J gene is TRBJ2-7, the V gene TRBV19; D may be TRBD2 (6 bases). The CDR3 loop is CASSIKLRGTGEQYF. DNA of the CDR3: TGTGCCAGTAGTATAAAGTTGCGGGGAACGGGAGAGCAGTACTTC.